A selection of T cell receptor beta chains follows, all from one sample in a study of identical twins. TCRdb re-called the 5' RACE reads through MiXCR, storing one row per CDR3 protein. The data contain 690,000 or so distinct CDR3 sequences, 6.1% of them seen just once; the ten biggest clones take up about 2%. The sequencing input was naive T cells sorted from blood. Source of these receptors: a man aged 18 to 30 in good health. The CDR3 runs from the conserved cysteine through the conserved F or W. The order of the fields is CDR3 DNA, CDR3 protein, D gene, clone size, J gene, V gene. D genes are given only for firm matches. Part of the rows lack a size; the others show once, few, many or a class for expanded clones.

CDR3nt: TGTGCCAGCAGTTTGACTAGCGAGTACAATGAGCAGTTCTTC
CDR3aa: CASSLTSEYNEQFF
d_gene: TRBD2
abundance: many
j_gene: TRBJ2-1
v_gene: TRBV6-2/TRBV6-3

CDR3nt: TGCAGCGTCGCAACAGGGGGGAACACTGAAGCTTTCTTT
CDR3aa: CSVATGGNTEAFF
d_gene: TRBD1
abundance: NA
j_gene: TRBJ1-1
v_gene: TRBV29-1

CDR3nt: TGTGCCAGCAGTTCCCGACCCGAAGGGGGGACCCAGTACTTC
CDR3aa: CASSSRPEGGTQYF
d_gene: NA
abundance: NA
j_gene: TRBJ2-5
v_gene: TRBV12-3/TRBV12-4

CDR3nt: TGTGCTAGTGGTCCCCCAGATGAGCAGTTCTTC
CDR3aa: CASGPPDEQFF
d_gene: NA
abundance: many
j_gene: TRBJ2-1
v_gene: TRBV12-5

CDR3nt: TGCAGCGTTGTGGGGTTGGGTGAAGCTTTCTTT
CDR3aa: CSVVGLGEAFF
d_gene: NA
abundance: many
j_gene: TRBJ1-1
v_gene: TRBV29-1

CDR3nt: TGTGCCAGCAGCGTTCCAGAAATGAACACTGAAGCTTTCTTT
CDR3aa: CASSVPEMNTEAFF
d_gene: NA
abundance: NA
j_gene: TRBJ1-1
v_gene: TRBV9

CDR3nt: TGTGCCAGCAAAATAGGGCTAGCGGGAAAGAATGAGCAGTTCTTC
CDR3aa: CASKIGLAGKNEQFF
d_gene: TRBD2
abundance: many
j_gene: TRBJ2-1
v_gene: TRBV7-9

CDR3nt: TGTGCCAGCAGTTCCCGTAGCGGGAGGGCCCCTAGGTTCGCCGATACGCAGTATTTT
CDR3aa: CASSSRSGRAPRFADTQYF
d_gene: TRBD2
abundance: few
j_gene: TRBJ2-3
v_gene: TRBV27

CDR3nt: TGTGCCACCACATCGACCCTCACCGGGGAGCTGTTTTTT
CDR3aa: CATTSTLTGELFF
d_gene: NA
abundance: many
j_gene: TRBJ2-2
v_gene: TRBV24-1

CDR3nt: TGTGCCATCTCCAGGGAGGGCTATGGCTACACCTTC
CDR3aa: CAISREGYGYTF
d_gene: NA
abundance: many
j_gene: TRBJ1-2
v_gene: TRBV28

CDR3nt: TGTGCCAGCAGGTCAGCAGGCGAGACCCAGTACTTC
CDR3aa: CASRSAGETQYF
d_gene: NA
abundance: many
j_gene: TRBJ2-5
v_gene: TRBV28

CDR3nt: TGCAGCGTGGTCCACGTAGGGGACGAGCAGTTCTTC
CDR3aa: CSVVHVGDEQFF
d_gene: NA
abundance: few
j_gene: TRBJ2-1
v_gene: TRBV29-1

CDR3nt: TGCGCCAGCAGCGAGCCGGGCCCCGAAGCTTTCTTT
CDR3aa: CASSEPGPEAFF
d_gene: NA
abundance: NA
j_gene: TRBJ1-1
v_gene: TRBV5-1

CDR3nt: TGTGCCAGCCAGGGGGAGTGGACCTACGAGCAGTACTTC
CDR3aa: CASQGEWTYEQYF
d_gene: TRBD1
abundance: many
j_gene: TRBJ2-7
v_gene: TRBV12-3/TRBV12-4

CDR3nt: TGTGCCAGCAGCTCCTTGGTCCACGAGCAGTACTTC
CDR3aa: CASSSLVHEQYF
d_gene: NA
abundance: many
j_gene: TRBJ2-7
v_gene: TRBV7-2

CDR3nt: TGTGCCAGCAGCCAAGATCCTAGCGGCTACAATGAGCAGTTCTTC
CDR3aa: CASSQDPSGYNEQFF
d_gene: TRBD2
abundance: many
j_gene: TRBJ2-1
v_gene: TRBV3-1

CDR3nt: TGTGCCAGCAAAACGGCCGAGACAGGGAAACGTTCACCCCTCCACTTT
CDR3aa: CASKTAETGKRSPLHF
d_gene: TRBD1
abundance: few
j_gene: TRBJ1-6
v_gene: TRBV27

CDR3nt: TGCAGCGTTGCTGGGGGGAACACTGAAGCTTTCTTT
CDR3aa: CSVAGGNTEAFF
d_gene: NA
abundance: many
j_gene: TRBJ1-1
v_gene: TRBV29-1

CDR3nt: TGCGCCAGCAGCCAAGGGGACGTTGGCAATCAGCCCCAGCATTTT
CDR3aa: CASSQGDVGNQPQHF
d_gene: NA
abundance: many
j_gene: TRBJ1-5
v_gene: TRBV4-3

CDR3nt: TGTGCCAGCAGTGTCGGGGAACACACCGGGGAGCTGTTTTTT
CDR3aa: CASSVGEHTGELFF
d_gene: NA
abundance: many
j_gene: TRBJ2-2
v_gene: TRBV25-1

CDR3nt: TGCGCCAGCAGCTTGCACGCGGGAGAGGGCACCGGGGAGCTGTTTTTT
CDR3aa: CASSLHAGEGTGELFF
d_gene: TRBD2
abundance: many
j_gene: TRBJ2-2
v_gene: TRBV5-1

CDR3nt: TGTGCCAGCAGCCAAGAGTGGAGCGGGAGTGTTGAGACCCAGTACTTC
CDR3aa: CASSQEWSGSVETQYF
d_gene: TRBD2
abundance: NA
j_gene: TRBJ2-5
v_gene: TRBV4-2

CDR3nt: TGCGCCAGCAGCTCCCTCGGGTATGTGAATGAGCAGTTCTTC
CDR3aa: CASSSLGYVNEQFF
d_gene: NA
abundance: NA
j_gene: TRBJ2-1
v_gene: TRBV4-1

CDR3nt: TGTGCCAGCAGTCAGGGACTAGCGGTGGAGCAGTTCTTC
CDR3aa: CASSQGLAVEQFF
d_gene: TRBD2
abundance: NA
j_gene: TRBJ2-1
v_gene: TRBV12-3/TRBV12-4

CDR3nt: TGCAGTGGGGCCAGGGGGACTGAAGCTTTCTTT
CDR3aa: CSGARGTEAFF
d_gene: TRBD1
abundance: many
j_gene: TRBJ1-1
v_gene: TRBV29-1

CDR3nt: TGTGCCAGCAGCGGGATAGGGACCGCGACGGAGCAGTACTTC
CDR3aa: CASSGIGTATEQYF
d_gene: NA
abundance: many
j_gene: TRBJ2-7
v_gene: TRBV9

CDR3nt: TGTGCCAGCAGTTCCGGGGACTTATCCTACAATGAGCAGTTCTTC
CDR3aa: CASSSGDLSYNEQFF
d_gene: NA
abundance: NA
j_gene: TRBJ2-1
v_gene: TRBV27

CDR3nt: TGTGCCTGGTCGGCTGAAGAAGCTTTCTTT
CDR3aa: CAWSAEEAFF
d_gene: NA
abundance: few
j_gene: TRBJ1-1
v_gene: TRBV30

CDR3nt: TGCAGTGCCTCGCCTAGCGGGAGGTCAGATACGCAGTATTTT
CDR3aa: CSASPSGRSDTQYF
d_gene: TRBD2
abundance: many
j_gene: TRBJ2-3
v_gene: TRBV20-1

CDR3nt: TGTGCCAGCAGCCCAAGGCCTTTTGGCAATGAGCAGTTCTTC
CDR3aa: CASSPRPFGNEQFF
d_gene: NA
abundance: many
j_gene: TRBJ2-1
v_gene: TRBV7-2

CDR3nt: TGCAGCGGCTCTTACACGGCAGATACGCAGTATTTT
CDR3aa: CSGSYTADTQYF
d_gene: NA
abundance: many
j_gene: TRBJ2-3
v_gene: TRBV29-1

CDR3nt: TGTGCCAGCAGTTTAATTGCAGGCGTAAGCTCCTACGAGCAGTACTTC
CDR3aa: CASSLIAGVSSYEQYF
d_gene: NA
abundance: many
j_gene: TRBJ2-7
v_gene: TRBV27

CDR3nt: TGTGCCATCAGTGCATCCAGACAGACTGAGGTCGATGAGCAGTTCTTC
CDR3aa: CAISASRQTEVDEQFF
d_gene: NA
abundance: few
j_gene: TRBJ2-1
v_gene: TRBV10-3

CDR3nt: TGTGCCAGCAGAAGTACCCGTGCGGGGGTCTGGACAGATACGCAGTATTTT
CDR3aa: CASRSTRAGVWTDTQYF
d_gene: TRBD2
abundance: few
j_gene: TRBJ2-3
v_gene: TRBV6-1

CDR3nt: TGTGCCAGCAGCTCCCACGGGGGCGGCTATGGCTACACCTTC
CDR3aa: CASSSHGGGYGYTF
d_gene: NA
abundance: many
j_gene: TRBJ1-2
v_gene: TRBV7-2

CDR3nt: TGTGCCAGCAGTTACCTAGGGACCCACCAGCCCCAGCATTTT
CDR3aa: CASSYLGTHQPQHF
d_gene: NA
abundance: many
j_gene: TRBJ1-5
v_gene: TRBV6-5

CDR3nt: TGCAGTGCTAGAGATATGCTAGTCGGGGAGACCCAGTACTTC
CDR3aa: CSARDMLVGETQYF
d_gene: NA
abundance: NA
j_gene: TRBJ2-5
v_gene: TRBV20-1